This T cell receptor (beta chain) was identified during a study of cytomegalovirus exposure and HLA in healthy donors (dated by TCRdb to 2016 to 2017). A note on the overall study: According to an earlier analysis of several hundred of the donors, about 179 million T cells yielded 95 million to 140 million unique TCR beta sequences and 276 Gb of sequence data. The aim of the study was to test whether cataloging public T cell receptors could identify signatures of past pathogen exposure. Donor age, sex, ethnicity and CMV serostatus were collected together with the repertoire data. Of the roughly 400 genotyped donors, approximately 80% were placed in the genetic ancestry cluster associated with self-reported Caucasian donors. On average, roughly 240,000 unique TCR beta nucleotide sequences were sequenced per donor among 398 genotyped donors of the cohort, with 15% to 20% of those sequences being non-productive. All discovery cohort repertoires had been generated on a single sequencing platform. The later analysis used no new phenotypic data to find candidate immune exposures, relying instead on TCR beta sequences and their occurrence across donors. Typing coverage differed by locus: A, B, C, DRB1 and DQB1 were typed in roughly 629-630 donors, DQA1 in approximately 520, DPA1 in some 610, and DPB1 in approximately 450. In an earlier analysis of roughly 580 of the donors, high-throughput TCR beta sequencing was used to judge whether each TCR beta V gene segment behaved as functional or pseudogenic. To predict cytomegalovirus infection status, the study brought together high-throughput TCR immunosequencing, statistical association of individual TCRs with disease status, and machine learning. Using immunosequencing, the study profiled T cell repertoires from around 680 subjects and related those repertoires to cytomegalovirus serostatus. Roughly five DR-DQ haplotypes were handled as single units for association and clustering, since linkage in the cohort was strong. Roughly 320 gigabases of sequencing data and roughly 81 million unique TCR sequences made up an early release that covered roughly 670 HLA-typed donors. A later analysis re-examined previously published TCR beta repertoires from roughly 650 donors and added high-resolution HLA genotyping to investigate patterns of TCR occurrence. A separate validation cohort of approximately 120 different subjects was used in addition to the approximately 670-subject first cohort. HLA typing covered class I and class II loci at four-digit resolution. A later genetic analysis used genome-wide SNP genotypes for about three fifths of the 666 donors, treating that subset as a discovery cohort.

In the case of this clone: The specificity of this receptor is unknown. No quality values exist for individual bases; no much larger clone is one base distant.

The junction shows trimming of 2 bases on V and 7 bases on J, plus 12 bases between the germline ends. Its CDR3 holds 14 amino acids, cysteine through phenylalanine. CDR3 DNA is the only sequence kept; it has 42 bases, read in frame from the first base. CDR1 is given as SEHNR and CDR2 as FQNEAQ, both from the germline V gene (reference sequence). The cohort was made up of hundreds of healthy bone marrow donors. All cohort members were sampled while nominally healthy, although unrecorded immune exposures were likely present. The donor was CMV seronegative and belonged to the group of more than 300 seronegative cohort members. Each donor provided a peripheral blood sample, and peripheral blood mononuclear cells were used for TCR beta sequencing. The Qiagen DNeasy Blood Extraction Kit was used to extract genomic DNA from the blood cell samples. The library came from the immunoSEQ multiplex PCR assay. The multiplex PCR relied on a mix of 60 forward primers for TCR Vbeta segments and 13 reverse primers for TCR Jbeta segments. Amplification of the CDR3 region of rearranged TCR beta genes was performed with a multiplex PCR assay on genomic DNA. On the Illumina HiSeq System, the amplified TCR beta libraries were sequenced as 87-base-pair reads. The original methods were these. In a later analysis, tens of millions of unique TCR beta chains were counted across the 500 to 850 repertoires, and roughly 9.9 million of these chains were shared by at least two donors. A nearest-neighbor algorithm error-corrected the raw reads and collapsed the reads into unique sequences, merging closely related sequences to remove PCR and sequencing errors. To assign V, D and J gene segments, CDR3 sequences were aligned to IMGT reference sequences. Each retained sequence needed at least a six-nucleotide match to both a V gene segment and a J gene segment. Rearrangements were called productive when the CDR3 lacked stop codons and stayed in frame with V and J; all others were non-productive. Following IMGT convention, CDR3 was defined as the stretch from the second conserved V-encoded cysteine up to the conserved J-encoded phenylalanine. The earlier analysis of about 590 of the donors excluded sequences that lacked an unambiguous match to a single V gene segment. In an earlier analysis of several hundred of the donors, V segments were called functional above 56.7% productive rearrangements and were called segregating when the between-donor standard deviation exceeded 5%. A statistical classification framework was developed to diagnose cytomegalovirus status using the catalog of TCR beta chain sequences. In a later analysis, V and J genes were assigned by comparing TCR nucleotide sequences against IMGT/GENE-DB human TR gene sequences. Using the TCRdist pipeline, a later analysis assigned CDR3 sequences along with most-parsimonious VDJ recombination scenarios. In a later analysis, every TCR beta chain was defined by the combination of its CDR3 amino acid sequence and its V-gene family, and reads without a unique V-gene family were dropped. As a way to deal with suspected cross-contamination and a sequencing artifact, a later analysis dropped 450 to 700 nucleotide sequences that were highly shared and had low generation probability. A later analysis calculated a clonal expansion index for each public chain from normalized within-repertoire ranks of inferred template counts. Generation probabilities in a later analysis came from a VDJ recombination model fitted to out-of-frame rearrangements, and those results were checked against IGoR. In a later analysis, hypergeometric tests were used to score TCR-TCR, TCR-HLA and TCR-CMV co-occurrence, with a repertoire-size bias correction applied to TCR pairs. False discovery rates were estimated in a later analysis by permuting HLA or CMV assignments 20 times. In a later analysis, co-occurring TCRs were grouped using DBSCAN, and TCRdist sequence similarity was added for clustering within HLA-allele-positive subsets. Repertoires with fewer than 30,000 or more than 120,000 public chains were left out of co-occurrence clustering, as were five repertoires with anomalous nucleotide sharing. Held by TCRdb, this immuneACCESS table contains in-frame sequences only and omits some clones. Under half of the omission traces to an unresolved V gene where checked; the cause of the rest is unknown. Clonal size and the V and J genes are those of that table, whereas D and trimming came from the DNA. A total of about 180,000 clones appear in this sample, around 77% of them only once. Over 2% of the sample lies in the top ten.

What the study reported, not specific to this receptor: Because some donors lacked HLA typing at each locus, the association tests relied only on the typed subset. The study listed 150 to 200 TCR beta chains as associated with cytomegalovirus. According to a later genetic analysis, donors in an Asian-associated ancestry cluster had fewer N-insertions in productive TCRs than the approximately 670-donor mean. Because counts were too low, seventeen rarely observed V segments, including chromosome 9 orphons, were excluded from the earlier analysis of a few hundred of the donors. Correlated functional status among segregating V segments might reflect linkage disequilibrium, but an unknown experimental factor could not be ruled out. A later genetic analysis associated a missense DCLRE1C variant with V-gene and J-gene trimming of TCR beta chains, and an independent cohort replicated the association. In this cohort, only TCR beta chains were sequenced, and detectable features were limited by the absence of alpha or paired-chain data. A group of highly shared sequence variants was considered likely to be a technical artifact of the sequencing pipeline. Assigning TCR associations to individual alleles was difficult when HLA alleles, especially DR and DQ, strongly co-occurred. In a later analysis, some 18,000 TCR beta sequences were associated with specific HLA alleles at a false discovery rate of 0.05. The authors suggested that the approach could potentially be extended to other disease states and immunological phenotypes. In a later analysis, several top co-occurrence clusters were reported to appear linked to parvovirus B19, influenza, CMV and Epstein-Barr virus. Presence/absence analyses assumed roughly uniform sequencing depth across donors, an assumption that may not hold. The only immune exposure information available for the cohort was CMV serostatus. In an earlier analysis of more than 450 of the donors, most TCR beta V segments were observed in productive rearrangements about 87% or about 30% of the time, broadly matching IMGT annotations. While some public TCRs were present in many individuals, most TCR sequences turned up only very rarely across donors. The classifier was reported to diagnose cytomegalovirus status with high specificity and sensitivity in both the original cohort and the validation cohort. In a later analysis, the rate of TCR association differed among HLA loci, with DRB1 alleles having the most associated TCRs and HLA-C alleles having the fewest. In a later analysis, HLA-associated TCR beta chains showed more clonal expansion and lower generation probabilities than non-associated chains that were equally common. A further reported finding was that TCR beta sequences accurately predicted the HLA-A and HLA-B alleles for most subjects in the first cohort. A few of the identified cytomegalovirus-associated TCR beta chains were confirmed in vitro to be specific for cytomegalovirus antigens. The 87-base-pair reads could not distinguish some IMGT-functional V segments, including TRBV6-2 and TRBV6-3, so those segments were excluded. In a later analysis, most CMV-associated TCR beta chains were found to appear HLA-restricted, with HLA associations seemingly driven largely by CMV exposure.

The receptor was isolated from a man between 60 and 75 years old in good health and CMV-seronegative. Recombination linked TRBV7-9 to TRBJ2-1; possibly the D gene is TRBD1, per 6 matching bases. The sample taken for sequencing was PBMCs. The sequence in DNA is TGTGCCAGCAGCTTAATGGGGGCAAGGAATGAGCAGTTCTTC. It translates to CASSLMGARNEQFF. Where the CDR3 stops, the reference TRBV7-9 and TRBJ2-1 genes take over; the full variable domain is DTGVSQNPRHKITKRGQNVTFRCDPISEHNRLYWYRQTLGQGPEFLTYFQNEAQLEKSRLLSDRFSAERPKGSFSTLEIQRTEQGDSAMYLCASSLMGARNEQFFGPGTRLTVL.